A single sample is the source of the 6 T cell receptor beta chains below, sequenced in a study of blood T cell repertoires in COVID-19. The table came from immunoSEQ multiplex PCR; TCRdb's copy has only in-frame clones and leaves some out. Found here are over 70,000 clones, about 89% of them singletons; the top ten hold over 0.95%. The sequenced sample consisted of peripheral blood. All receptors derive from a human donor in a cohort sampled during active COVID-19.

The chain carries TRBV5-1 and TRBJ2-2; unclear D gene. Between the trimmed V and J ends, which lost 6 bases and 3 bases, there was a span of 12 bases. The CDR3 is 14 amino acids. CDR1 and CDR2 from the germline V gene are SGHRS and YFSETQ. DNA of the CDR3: TGCGCCAGCATTCCACAGTACGACACCGGGGAGCTGTTTTTT. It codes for CASIPQYDTGELFF.

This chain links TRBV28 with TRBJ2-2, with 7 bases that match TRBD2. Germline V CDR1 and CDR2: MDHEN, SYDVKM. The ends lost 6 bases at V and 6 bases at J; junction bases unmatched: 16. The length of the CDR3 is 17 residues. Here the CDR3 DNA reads TGTGCCAGCAGCTCCCCCCCCGCGGGAGTTCGTCCCGGGGAGCTGTTTTTT. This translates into CASSSPPAGVRPGELFF.

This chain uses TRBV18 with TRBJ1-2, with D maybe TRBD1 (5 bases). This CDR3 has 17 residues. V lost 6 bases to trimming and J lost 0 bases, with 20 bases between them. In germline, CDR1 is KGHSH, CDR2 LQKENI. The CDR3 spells CASSPTMGPLSNYGYTF. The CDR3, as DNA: TGTGCCAGCTCCCCTACGATGGGGCCGTTGTCTAACTATGGCTACACCTTC.

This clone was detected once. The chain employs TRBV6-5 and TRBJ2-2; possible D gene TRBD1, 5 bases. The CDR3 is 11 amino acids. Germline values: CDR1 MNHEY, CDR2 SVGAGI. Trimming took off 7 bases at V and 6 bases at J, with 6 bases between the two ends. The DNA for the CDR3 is TGTGCCAGCACACAGGCCGGGGAGCTGTTTTTT. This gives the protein CASTQAGELFF.

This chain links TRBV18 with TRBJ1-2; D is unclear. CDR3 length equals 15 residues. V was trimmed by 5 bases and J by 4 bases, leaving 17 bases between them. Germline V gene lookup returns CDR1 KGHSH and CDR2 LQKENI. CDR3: CASSSTEGVVYGYTF. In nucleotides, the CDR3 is TGTGCCAGCTCATCCACGGAGGGTGTCGTCTATGGCTACACCTTC.

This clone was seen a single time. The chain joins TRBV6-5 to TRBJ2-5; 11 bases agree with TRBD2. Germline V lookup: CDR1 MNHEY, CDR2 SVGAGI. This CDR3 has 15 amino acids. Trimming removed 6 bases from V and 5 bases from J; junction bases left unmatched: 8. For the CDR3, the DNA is TGTGCCAGCAGCCCCGGACTAGCGGGCGGGGAGACCCAGTACTTC. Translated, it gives CASSPGLAGGETQYF.